The 2 T cell receptor beta chains below come from one sample, sequenced in a study of circulating and synovial CD4+ cells in juvenile arthritis. The repertoire was sequenced with immunoSEQ multiplex PCR; TCRdb's copy has only in-frame clones and lacks some. The sample consists of fewer than 40,000 clones, nearly 97% of them appearing once. The specimen sequenced was CD4+ T cells from blood. The receptors stem from a human donor with juvenile idiopathic arthritis.

This sequence joins TRBV6-5 and TRBJ2-7; TRBD1 aligns across 8 bases. CDR1 MNHEY and CDR2 SVGAGI come from the germline V gene. The CDR3 covers 12 residues. The junction had 2 bases not matched to a gene; V was cut back by 5 bases and J by 5 bases. CDR3 sequence: CASSQGAHEQYF. CDR3 coding DNA: TGTGCCAGCAGTCAGGGGGCCCACGAGCAGTACTTC.

The chain carries TRBV4-1 and TRBJ2-1; D gene ambiguous. CDR1 MGHRA and CDR2 YSYEKL come from the germline V gene. Trimming stripped 2 bases from V and 2 bases from J, with 19 bases between. CDR3 length equals 18 residues. The CDR3 here is CASSQTLRSAQTYNEQFF. The CDR3 region has the DNA TGCGCCAGCAGCCAAACTCTGAGGAGCGCACAAACCTACAATGAGCAGTTCTTC.